The clone carrying this T cell receptor beta chain was observed many times. Its antigen is undetermined. These data originate in a study of T cells in Graves' hyperthyroidism and ophthalmopathy. Study-wide points: Median prediction lead before ophthalmopathy onset was 5 to 7 months with the model. In the blood, most expanded thyroid clonotypes above 0.001 appeared as well.

RNA transcripts were the template for amplifying TCR beta CDR3 regions. The study used the HTBI primer set for a first-round RT-PCR of the TCR CDR3. One entry per CDR3 protein, called by TCRdb with MiXCR from the multiplex PCR reads. The table records 500,000 to 600,000 distinct CDR3 sequences, roughly 46% of them present only once. The CDR3 is 16 amino acids. Looked up from germline, CDR1 is SEHNR and CDR2 is FQNEAQ (reference sequence). V lost 5 bases and J lost 0; bases outside the gene matches: 10. Pregnant or lactating patients were excluded, as were those with uncontrolled infection or other autoimmune disease.

The sequence was obtained from an adult woman with Graves' disease, either hyperthyroidism or ophthalmopathy (not recorded which). The chain links TRBV7-9 to TRBJ2-7, with 7 bases fitting TRBD2. The specimen sequenced was peripheral blood or thyroid tissue (not recorded which). CDR3 coding DNA: TGTGCCAGCAGCCACGGGGGTAGCGGGTCCTCCTACGAGCAGTACTTC. Protein sequence: CASSHGGSGSSYEQYF.